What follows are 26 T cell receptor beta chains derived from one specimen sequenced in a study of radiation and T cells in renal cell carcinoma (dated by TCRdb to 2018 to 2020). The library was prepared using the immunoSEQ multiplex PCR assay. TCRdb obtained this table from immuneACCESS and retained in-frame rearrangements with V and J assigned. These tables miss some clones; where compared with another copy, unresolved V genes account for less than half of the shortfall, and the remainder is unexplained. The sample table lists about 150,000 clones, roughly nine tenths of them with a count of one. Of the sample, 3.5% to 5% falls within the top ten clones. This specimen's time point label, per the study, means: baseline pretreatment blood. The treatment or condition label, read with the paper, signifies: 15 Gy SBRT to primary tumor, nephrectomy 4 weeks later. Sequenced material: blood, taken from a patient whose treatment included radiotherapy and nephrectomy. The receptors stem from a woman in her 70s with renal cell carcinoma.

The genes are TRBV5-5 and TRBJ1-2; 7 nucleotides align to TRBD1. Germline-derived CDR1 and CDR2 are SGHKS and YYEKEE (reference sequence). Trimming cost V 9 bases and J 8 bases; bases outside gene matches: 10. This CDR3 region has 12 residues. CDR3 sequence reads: CATQFNRGGYTF. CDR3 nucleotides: TGTGCCACCCAGTTTAACAGGGGCGGCTACACCTTC.

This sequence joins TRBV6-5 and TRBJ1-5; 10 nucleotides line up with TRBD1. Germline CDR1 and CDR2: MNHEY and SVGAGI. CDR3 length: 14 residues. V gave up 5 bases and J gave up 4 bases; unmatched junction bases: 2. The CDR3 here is CASSGDRGNQPQHF. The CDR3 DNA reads TGTGCCAGCAGTGGGGACAGGGGAAATCAGCCCCAGCATTTT.

The CDR3 DNA sequence: TGTGCCAGCAGTTACTCCAGGGTGAGCAATCAGCCCCAGCATTTT. It translates to CASSYSRVSNQPQHF. V is TRBV6-5 and J is TRBJ1-5, with D maybe TRBD1 (5 bases). Germline-derived CDR1 and CDR2 are MNHEY and SVGAGI. The CDR3 is made up of 15 amino acids. Trimming removed 0 bases at V and 1 base at J, with 7 bases between.

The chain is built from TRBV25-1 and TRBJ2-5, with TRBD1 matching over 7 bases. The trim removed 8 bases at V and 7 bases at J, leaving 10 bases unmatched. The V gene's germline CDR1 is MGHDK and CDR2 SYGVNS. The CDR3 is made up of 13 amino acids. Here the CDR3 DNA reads TGTGCCAGCGGACAGGCTCTATTGGCGACCCAGTACTTC. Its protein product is CASGQALLATQYF. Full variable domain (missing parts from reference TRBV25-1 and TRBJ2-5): EADIYQTPRYLVIGTGKKITLECSQTMGHDKMYWYQQDPGMELHLIHYSYGVNSTEKGDLSSESTVSRIRTEHFPLTLESARPSHTSQYLCASGQALLATQYFGPGTRLLVL.

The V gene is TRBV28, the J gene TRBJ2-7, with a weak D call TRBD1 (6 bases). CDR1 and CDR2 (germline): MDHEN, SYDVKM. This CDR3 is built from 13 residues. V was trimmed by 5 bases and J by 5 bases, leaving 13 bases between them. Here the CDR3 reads CASSLTGNDEQYF. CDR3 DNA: TGTGCCAGCAGTCTGACAGGCAACGACGAGCAGTACTTC.

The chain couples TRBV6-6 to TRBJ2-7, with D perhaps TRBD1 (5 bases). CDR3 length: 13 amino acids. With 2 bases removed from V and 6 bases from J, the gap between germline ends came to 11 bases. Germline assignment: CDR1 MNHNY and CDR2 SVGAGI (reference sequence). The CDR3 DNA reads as TGTGCCAGCAGTTACGACAGCTTACGCGAGCAGTACTTC. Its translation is CASSYDSLREQYF.

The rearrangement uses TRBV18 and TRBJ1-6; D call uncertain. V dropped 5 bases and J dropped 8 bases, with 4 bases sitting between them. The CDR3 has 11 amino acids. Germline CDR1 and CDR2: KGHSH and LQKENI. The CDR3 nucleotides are TGTGCCAGCTCAAAGGATTCACCCCTCCACTTT. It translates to CASSKDSPLHF.

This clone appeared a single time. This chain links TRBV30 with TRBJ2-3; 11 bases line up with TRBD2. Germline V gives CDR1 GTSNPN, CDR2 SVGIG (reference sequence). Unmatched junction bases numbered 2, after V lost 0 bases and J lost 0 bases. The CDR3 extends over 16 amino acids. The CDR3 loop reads CAWSVLAGGSTDTQYF. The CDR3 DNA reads TGTGCCTGGAGTGTCTTAGCGGGGGGGAGCACAGATACGCAGTATTTT. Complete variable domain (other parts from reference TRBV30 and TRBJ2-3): SQTIHQWPATLVQPVGSPLSLECTVEGTSNPNLYWYRQAAGRGLQLLFYSVGIGQISSEVPQNLSASRPQDRQFILSSKKLLLSDSGFYLCAWSVLAGGSTDTQYFGPGTRLTVL.

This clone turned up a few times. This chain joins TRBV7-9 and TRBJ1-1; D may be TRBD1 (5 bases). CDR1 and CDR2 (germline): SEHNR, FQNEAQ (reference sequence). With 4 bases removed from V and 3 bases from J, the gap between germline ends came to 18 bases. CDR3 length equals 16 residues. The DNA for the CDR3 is TGTGCCAGCAGCTCTCCGGGACCCCAAATGGACACTGAAGCTTTCTTT. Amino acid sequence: CASSSPGPQMDTEAFF.

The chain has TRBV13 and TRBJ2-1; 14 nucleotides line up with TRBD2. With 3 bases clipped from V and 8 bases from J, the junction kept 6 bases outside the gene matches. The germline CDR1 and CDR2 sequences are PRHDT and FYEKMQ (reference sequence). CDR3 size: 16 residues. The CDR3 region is CASSFGRGLAGDEQFF. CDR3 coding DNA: TGTGCCAGCAGCTTCGGAAGGGGACTAGCGGGGGATGAGCAGTTCTTC.

The chain's CDR3 is CASSPGQGHSPLHF. The CDR3 DNA reads as TGTGCCAGTAGTCCTGGACAGGGGCATTCACCCCTCCACTTT. The rearrangement links TRBV19 to TRBJ1-6; TRBD1 matches 9 bases. The germline V gene has CDR1 LNHDA and CDR2 SQIVND (reference sequence). V trimming: 5 bases; J trimming: 8 bases; junction bases outside the gene matches: 4. The CDR3 is 14 amino acids.

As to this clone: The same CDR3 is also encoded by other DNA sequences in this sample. The CDR3 DNA follows: TGTGCCAGCAGCTCCAACACAGATACGCAGTATTTT. This translates into CASSSNTDTQYF. The V call is TRBV7-9, the J call TRBJ2-3; D is uncertain. V shed 4 bases and J shed 2 bases, with 4 bases lying between them. The CDR3 is 12 amino acids. In germline, CDR1 is SEHNR, CDR2 FQNEAQ (reference sequence).

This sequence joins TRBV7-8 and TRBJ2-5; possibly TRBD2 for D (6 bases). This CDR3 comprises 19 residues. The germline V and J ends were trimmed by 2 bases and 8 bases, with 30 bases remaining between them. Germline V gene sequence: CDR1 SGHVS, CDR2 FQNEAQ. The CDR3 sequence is CASSLWSGTSPSPTNTQYF. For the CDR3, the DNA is TGTGCCAGCAGCTTATGGTCGGGAACTAGCCCAAGCCCAACCAATACCCAGTACTTC.

For the CDR3, the DNA is TGTGCCAGCTCACATTTTCAGGGACGGGGCACAGATACGCAGTATTTT. It yields the protein CASSHFQGRGTDTQYF. V gene TRBV18 combines with J gene TRBJ2-3; TRBD1 or TRBD2 may be the D gene (5 bases each). Germline V CDR1 and CDR2: KGHSH, LQKENI. CDR3 size: 16 residues. The V end lost 4 bases, the J end lost 1 base, and 15 bases lay between the germline ends. Drawing the rest from reference TRBV18 and TRBJ2-3, the complete variable domain is NAGVMQNPRHLVRRRGQEARLRCSPMKGHSHVYWYRQLPEEGLKFMVYLQKENIIDESGMPKERFSAEFPKEGPSILRIQQVVRGDSAAYFCASSHFQGRGTDTQYFGPGTRLTVL.

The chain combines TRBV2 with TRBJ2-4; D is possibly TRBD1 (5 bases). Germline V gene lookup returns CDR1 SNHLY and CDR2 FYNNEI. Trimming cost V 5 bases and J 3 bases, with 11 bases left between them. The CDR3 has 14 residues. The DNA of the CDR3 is TGTGCCAGCAGTCCTAGGGGTGGCAAAAACATTCAGTACTTC. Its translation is CASSPRGGKNIQYF.

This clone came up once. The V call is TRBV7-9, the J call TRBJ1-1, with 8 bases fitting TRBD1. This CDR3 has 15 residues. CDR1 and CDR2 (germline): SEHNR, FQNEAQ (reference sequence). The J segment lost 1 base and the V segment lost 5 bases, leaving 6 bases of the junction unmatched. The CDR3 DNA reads TGTGCCAGCAGCCCAGGACAGGGTGGGAACACTGAAGCTTTCTTT. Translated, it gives CASSPGQGGNTEAFF.

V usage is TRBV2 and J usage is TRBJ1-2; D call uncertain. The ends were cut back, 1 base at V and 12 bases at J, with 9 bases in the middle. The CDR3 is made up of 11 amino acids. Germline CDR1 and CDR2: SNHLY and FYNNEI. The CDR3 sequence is CASSEVLEHTF. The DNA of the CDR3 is TGTGCCAGCAGTGAAGTCCTCGAACACACCTTC.

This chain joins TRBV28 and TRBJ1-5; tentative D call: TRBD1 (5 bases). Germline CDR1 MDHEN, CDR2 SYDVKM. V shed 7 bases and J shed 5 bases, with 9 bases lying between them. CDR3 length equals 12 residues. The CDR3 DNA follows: TGTGCCAGCACGGGGGGGGATCAGCCCCAGCATTTT. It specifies CASTGGDQPQHF.

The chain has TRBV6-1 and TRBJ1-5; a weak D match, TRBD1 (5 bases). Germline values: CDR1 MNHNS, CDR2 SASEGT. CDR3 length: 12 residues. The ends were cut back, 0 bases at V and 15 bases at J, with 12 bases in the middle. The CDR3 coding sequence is TGTGCCAGCAGTGAAGCACGGGGCATCGGGCATTTT. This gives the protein CASSEARGIGHF.

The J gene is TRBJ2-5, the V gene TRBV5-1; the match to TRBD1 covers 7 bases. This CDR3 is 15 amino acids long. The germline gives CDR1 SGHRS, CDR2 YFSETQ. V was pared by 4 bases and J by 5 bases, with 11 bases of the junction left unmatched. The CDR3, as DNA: TGCGCCAGCAGCCCGATTAGGGGGCTCGGGGAGACCCAGTACTTC. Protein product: CASSPIRGLGETQYF.

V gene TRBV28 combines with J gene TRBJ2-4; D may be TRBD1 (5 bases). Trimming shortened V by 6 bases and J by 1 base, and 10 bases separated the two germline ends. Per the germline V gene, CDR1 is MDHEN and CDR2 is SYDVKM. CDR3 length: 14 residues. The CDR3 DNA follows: TGTGCCAGCAGGTCGAACAGGGCCAAAAACATTCAGTACTTC. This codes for CASRSNRAKNIQYF.

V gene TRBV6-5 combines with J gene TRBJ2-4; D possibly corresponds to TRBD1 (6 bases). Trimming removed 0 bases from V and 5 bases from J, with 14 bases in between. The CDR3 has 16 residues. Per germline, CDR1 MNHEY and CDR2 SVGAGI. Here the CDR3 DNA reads TGTGCCAGCAGTTACTCGAGGGGCAGGGGAGAAAACATTCAGTACTTC. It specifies CASSYSRGRGENIQYF.

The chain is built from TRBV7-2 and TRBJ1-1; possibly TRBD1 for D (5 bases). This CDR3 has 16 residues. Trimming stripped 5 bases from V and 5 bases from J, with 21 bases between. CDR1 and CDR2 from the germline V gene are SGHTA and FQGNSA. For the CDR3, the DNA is TGTGCCAGCAGCACGCATAGGGGAGGGAGAGTGACTGAAGCTTTCTTT. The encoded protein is CASSTHRGGRVTEAFF.

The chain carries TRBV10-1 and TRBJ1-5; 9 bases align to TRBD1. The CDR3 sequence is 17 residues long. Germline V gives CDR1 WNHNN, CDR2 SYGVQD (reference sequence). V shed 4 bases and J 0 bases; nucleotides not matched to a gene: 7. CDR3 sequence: CASSAGQGKNSNQPQHF. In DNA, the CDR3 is TGCGCCAGCAGTGCCGGACAGGGGAAAAATAGCAATCAGCCCCAGCATTTT.

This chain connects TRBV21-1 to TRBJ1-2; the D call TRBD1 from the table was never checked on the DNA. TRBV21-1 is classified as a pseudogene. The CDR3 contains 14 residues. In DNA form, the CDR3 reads TGTGCCAGCAGCAAACAGGGGACTAACTATGGCTACACCTTC. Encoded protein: CASSKQGTNYGYTF.

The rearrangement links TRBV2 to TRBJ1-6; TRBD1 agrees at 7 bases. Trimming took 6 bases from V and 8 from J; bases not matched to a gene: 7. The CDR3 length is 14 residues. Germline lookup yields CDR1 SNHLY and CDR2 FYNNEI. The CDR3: CASSRTGYDSPLHF. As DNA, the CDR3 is TGTGCCAGCAGCCGGACAGGCTACGATTCACCCCTCCACTTT.